The 32 T cell receptor beta chains presented below share a single source sample, sequenced in a study of T cells after yellow fever vaccination. TCRdb itself ran the 5' RACE reads through MiXCR, one entry per CDR3 protein. The profile covers about 580,000 distinct CDR3 sequences, with approximately 16% appearing a single time and approximately 15% taken by the ten largest. The specimen comprised PBMCs, sampled less than 6 days after the first yellow fever vaccination. These receptors originate from a man younger than 35 who received the YFV17D yellow fever vaccine.

CDR3 region: CASSQEPGQNTGELFF. In nucleotides, the CDR3 is TGTGCCAGCAGCCAAGAACCGGGACAGAACACCGGGGAGCTGTTTTTT. The rearrangement uses TRBV4-2 and TRBJ2-2, with D maybe TRBD1 (6 bases). The germline gives CDR1 LGHNA, CDR2 YNFKEQ. The length of the CDR3 is 16 residues. V was shortened by 0 bases and J by 1 base, with 9 bases between the two germline ends.

This sequence joins TRBV29-1 and TRBJ1-4; 8 positions match TRBD1. The junction had 7 bases not matched to a gene; V was cut back by 7 bases and J by 6 bases. The CDR3 is made up of 13 amino acids. Germline V gene lookup returns CDR1 SQVTM and CDR2 ANQGSEA. The CDR3 is CSGVQGADEKLFF. The CDR3 DNA sequence: TGCAGCGGTGTGCAGGGGGCGGATGAAAAACTGTTTTTT.

The rearrangement links TRBV4-2 to TRBJ2-2; TRBD1 matches at 9 bases. CDR3 length: 19 amino acids. Losses at the gene ends were 7 bases for V and 4 bases for J; bases not matched to a gene: 19. The germline V gene encodes CDR1 LGHNA and CDR2 YNFKEQ. CDR3 in DNA: TGTGCCAGCACCGACCTCATTCCGGGACAGGGCTCGGCCACCGGGGAGCTGTTTTTT. This sequence encodes CASTDLIPGQGSATGELFF.

There are a few counts of this clonotype. This sequence joins TRBV10-3 and TRBJ2-7; possibly TRBD2 for D (5 bases). This CDR3 contains 15 residues. Germline CDR1 ENHRY, CDR2 SYGVKD. Trimming removed 0 bases from V and 2 bases from J, with 11 bases in between. CDR3 DNA sequence: TGTGCCATCAGTGAGTCGTATAAGGGAGCCTACGAGCAGTACTTC. Its protein product is CAISESYKGAYEQYF.

There are a few counts of this clonotype. V usage is TRBV4-1 and J usage is TRBJ2-7; no clear D. This CDR3 spans 14 amino acids. Germline V gene sequence: CDR1 MGHRA, CDR2 YSYEKL. V was trimmed by 1 base and J by 0 bases, leaving 7 bases between them. The CDR3 coding sequence is TGCGCCAGCAGCCAAGGACTCAACTCCTACGAGCAGTACTTC. Protein product: CASSQGLNSYEQYF.

This clonotype was seen repeatedly, ten times or more. The chain is built from TRBV12-3 or TRBV12-4 and TRBJ1-6; D not resolved. The CDR3 is made up of 14 amino acids. V lost 3 bases to trimming and J lost 8 bases, with 11 bases between them. CDR3 region: CASSFRDRDSPLHF. DNA for the CDR3: TGTGCCAGCAGTTTTAGGGATAGGGATTCACCCCTCCACTTT.

This clonotype was detected a few times. The rearrangement uses TRBV10-3 and TRBJ1-4; 8 nucleotides match TRBD1. The CDR3 is 15 amino acids. V lost 6 bases to trimming and J lost 4 bases; unmatched junction nucleotides: 7. Germline CDR1 reads ENHRY; CDR2 reads SYGVKD. The CDR3 DNA reads as TGTGCCATCAGCGCAGGGACAGGCATTAATGAAAAACTGTTTTTT. It is translated as CAISAGTGINEKLFF.

This clonotype has a handful of counts. A single base separates this from a much larger clone, so it may be a read error. This chain connects TRBV12-3 or TRBV12-4 to TRBJ1-1; D not certain. Trimming took off 5 bases at V and 4 bases at J, with 5 bases between the two ends. This CDR3 has 11 residues. The CDR3 here is CASSESTEAFF. The CDR3 DNA follows: TGTGCCAGCAGTGAAAGCACTGAAGCTTTCTTT.

The chain couples TRBV2 to TRBJ2-7, with D perhaps TRBD2 (5 bases). Germline V gene data show CDR1 as SNHLY and CDR2 as FYNNEI. CDR3 size: 17 residues. The V end was cut by 1 base, the J end by 1 base, with 17 bases between. The CDR3 loop is CASSEGEAGFGSYEQYF. DNA of the CDR3: TGTGCCAGCAGTGAAGGTGAGGCGGGCTTCGGGTCCTACGAGCAGTACTTC.

The rearrangement links TRBV7-9 to TRBJ1-4; a possible D gene is TRBD1 (5 bases). The CDR3 totals 16 residues. With 4 bases removed from V and 0 bases from J, the gap between germline ends came to 12 bases. CDR1 is SEHNR and CDR2 is FQNEAQ in the germline V gene (reference sequence). DNA of the CDR3: TGTGCCAGCAGCTCACCACAGGACGCAACTAATGAAAAACTGTTTTTT. Translation gives CASSSPQDATNEKLFF.

V is TRBV18 and J is TRBJ2-2; 7 nucleotides agree with TRBD1. This CDR3 is 15 amino acids long. Trimming took 2 bases from V and 4 from J; bases not matched to a gene: 4. Germline-derived CDR1 and CDR2 are KGHSH and LQKENI. The CDR3 reads CASSPTGELTGELFF. CDR3 DNA: TGTGCCAGCTCACCAACAGGGGAACTCACCGGGGAGCTGTTTTTT.

This clonotype has a single count. A much more abundant neighbour one base away suggests this may be a read error. DNA for the CDR3: TGTGCCAGCAGCGAAGGGGGGGGACGCGATATTAGAAACACCATATATTTT. Its translation is CASSEGGGRDIRNTIYF. The chain carries TRBV9 and TRBJ1-3, with D possibly matching TRBD1 (6 bases). There are 17 residues in the CDR3. V shed 3 bases and J shed 5 bases, with 21 bases lying between them. Germline loops: CDR1 SGDLS, CDR2 YYNGEE.

This clonotype was counted ten times or more. The V gene is TRBV11-2, the J gene TRBJ2-2, with D tentatively TRBD1 (6 bases). V was cut by 5 bases and J by 5 bases, with 12 bases left in between. Germline V gives CDR1 SGHAT, CDR2 FQNNGV. CDR3 length: 14 residues. The DNA for the CDR3 is TGTGCCAGCAGCCCCTCACAGGGAACCGGGGAGCTGTTTTTT. Translated, it gives CASSPSQGTGELFF. Filled out from reference TRBV11-2 and TRBJ2-2, the complete variable domain reads EAGVAQSPRYKIIEKRQSVAFWCNPISGHATLYWYQQILGQGPKLLIQFQNNGVVDDSQLPKDRFSAERLKGVDSTLKIQPAKLEDSAVYLCASSPSQGTGELFFGEGSRLTVL.

The chain uses TRBV2 and TRBJ2-1; 7 bases agree with TRBD2. V dropped 6 bases and J dropped 7; count of bases not matched to a gene: 9. The CDR3 contains 14 residues. Germline loops: CDR1 SNHLY, CDR2 FYNNEI. In DNA form, the CDR3 reads TGTGCCAGCAGGACTAGCAATCTGGAGAATGAGCAGTTCTTC. Its translation is CASRTSNLENEQFF.

The chain recombines TRBV6-1 with TRBJ1-5; possibly TRBD1 for D (6 bases). The V gene lost 8 bases and the J gene lost 0 bases, with 17 bases spanning the gap. CDR1 MNHNS and CDR2 SASEGT come from the germline V gene. CDR3 length equals 16 residues. The CDR3 DNA follows: TGTGCCAGCGCTCAGGGGCCCACCTATAGCAATCAGCCCCAGCATTTT. This translates into CASAQGPTYSNQPQHF.

The chain combines TRBV5-1 with TRBJ1-2; TRBD1 agrees at 7 bases. Germline loops: CDR1 SGHRS, CDR2 YFSETQ. The CDR3 sequence is 14 residues long. The V gene end was trimmed by 4 bases and the J gene end by 5 bases; junction bases not matched to a gene: 8. In DNA, the CDR3 is TGCGCCAGCAGCGCTGGGACAGACTTGTATGGCTACACCTTC. This codes for CASSAGTDLYGYTF.

This clonotype was detected only a few times. The chain carries TRBV23-1 and TRBJ2-2; 7 bases map to TRBD2. TRBV23-1 is flagged as an ORF with uncertain function. This CDR3 is built from 15 residues. J lost 5 bases, V lost 3 bases, and 6 bases had no gene match. CDR3: CASSHPSGGTGELFF. In DNA, the CDR3 is TGCGCCAGCAGTCATCCGTCGGGGGGTACCGGGGAGCTGTTTTTT.

This clonotype was found a few times. The chain links TRBV7-9 to TRBJ1-5; no clear D gene. CDR3 size: 14 residues. Germline lookup yields CDR1 SEHNR and CDR2 FQNEAQ (reference sequence). The germline V and J ends were trimmed by 1 base and 6 bases, with 10 bases remaining between them. CDR3 bases: TGTGCCAGCAGCTTAGGAGGGAATTTTCAGCCCCAGCATTTT. This translates into CASSLGGNFQPQHF. The whole variable domain, filled in from reference TRBV7-9 and TRBJ1-5, reads DTGVSQNPRHKITKRGQNVTFRCDPISEHNRLYWYRQTLGQGPEFLTYFQNEAQLEKSRLLSDRFSAERPKGSFSTLEIQRTEQGDSAMYLCASSLGGNFQPQHFGDGTRLSIL.

This clonotype was seen at least ten times. The V and J genes are TRBV7-8 and TRBJ1-5, with a possible D match to TRBD1 (6 bases). Trimming removed 1 base from V and 10 bases from J, with 8 bases in between. Germline loops: CDR1 SGHVS, CDR2 FQNEAQ. This CDR3 spans 12 amino acids. Written as DNA, the CDR3 is TGTGCCAGCAGCTTAGGGGGGCGACCCCAGCATTTT. Amino acid sequence: CASSLGGRPQHF.

J is TRBJ1-1 and V is TRBV7-9, with a possible D match to TRBD1 (6 bases). Between the trimmed V and J ends, which lost 2 bases and 6 bases, there was a span of 10 bases. From germline, CDR1 is SEHNR and CDR2 FQNEAQ (reference sequence). This CDR3 has 13 residues. In DNA, the CDR3 is TGTGCCAGCAGCTTACAGGGGAGACCTGAAGCTTTCTTT. Translation gives CASSLQGRPEAFF.

The rearrangement links TRBV7-2 to TRBJ2-1, with TRBD1 matching over 7 bases. Germline V gene sequence: CDR1 SGHTA, CDR2 FQGNSA. The V segment lost 5 bases and the J segment 0 bases; nucleotides outside the gene matches: 4. CDR3 length equals 15 residues. For the CDR3, the DNA is TGTGCCAGCAGCCCCGAGGGGGCCTCCTACAATGAGCAGTTCTTC. Amino acids: CASSPEGASYNEQFF.

On this clonotype itself: A much larger clonotype is one base distant, so this may be a read error. The chain combines TRBV2 with TRBJ2-5; D may be TRBD2 (6 bases). Germline-derived CDR1 and CDR2 are SNHLY and FYNNEI. Trimming left V 6 bases short and J 2 bases short, with 7 bases between. The CDR3 has 12 residues. The CDR3: CASRRGQETQYF. The CDR3 nucleotides are TGTGCCAGCAGACGGGGGCAAGAGACCCAGTACTTC.

The V call is TRBV5-1, the J call TRBJ2-7, with 8 positions matching TRBD1. The V segment lost 4 bases and the J segment 9 bases; nucleotides outside the gene matches: 9. This CDR3 has 13 residues. Germline CDR1 and CDR2: SGHRS and YFSETQ. This chain's CDR3 is CASSKLGQESQYF. The CDR3 nucleotides are TGCGCCAGCAGCAAACTGGGACAGGAATCGCAGTACTTC.

This clonotype was seen a handful of times. The V gene is TRBV7-3, the J gene TRBJ2-1; possibly TRBD1 or TRBD2 for D (5 bases each). Trimming cost V 3 bases and J 3 bases, with 12 bases left between them. From germline, CDR1 is SGHTA and CDR2 FQGTGA. The CDR3 spans 15 residues. CDR3 coding DNA: TGTGCCAGCAGCTTTGTGCAGGGAGTCTACAATGAGCAGTTCTTC. It encodes CASSFVQGVYNEQFF. The complete variable domain, with remaining parts taken from reference TRBV7-3 and TRBJ2-1, reads GAGVSQTPSNKVTEKGKYVELRCDPISGHTALYWYRQSLGQGPEFLIYFQGTGAADDSGLPNDRFFAVRPEGSVSTLKIQRTERGDSAVYLCASSFVQGVYNEQFFGPGTRLTVL.

The chain joins TRBV7-2 to TRBJ2-5; no reliable D call. V was pared by 3 bases and J by 5 bases, with 13 bases between. Germline loops: CDR1 SGHTA, CDR2 FQGNSA. CDR3 size: 14 residues. CDR3 nucleotide sequence: TGTGCCAGCAGCTTTAGACACATCGGGGAGACCCAGTACTTC. This codes for CASSFRHIGETQYF.

In its sample, this clonotype was seen a few times. The chain joins TRBV6-1 to TRBJ2-1; no firm D call. Germline CDR1 MNHNS, CDR2 SASEGT. The V end lost 7 bases, the J end lost 0 bases, and 13 bases lay between the germline ends. The length of the CDR3 is 15 residues. CDR3 sequence: CASTGPPSSYNEQFF. In DNA, the CDR3 is TGTGCCAGCACCGGTCCCCCGAGCTCCTACAATGAGCAGTTCTTC.

This clonotype was observed a few times. The chain uses TRBV25-1 and TRBJ1-1; D is unclear. This CDR3 has 12 residues. Per the germline V gene, CDR1 is MGHDK and CDR2 is SYGVNS. Trimming left V 3 bases short and J 8 bases short, with 10 bases between. The CDR3 sequence: CASSEPPGEAFF. CDR3 DNA sequence: TGTGCCAGCAGTGAGCCCCCCGGCGAAGCTTTCTTT. The entire variable domain, with the rest obtained from reference TRBV25-1 and TRBJ1-1, is as follows: EADIYQTPRYLVIGTGKKITLECSQTMGHDKMYWYQQDPGMELHLIHYSYGVNSTEKGDLSSESTVSRIRTEHFPLTLESARPSHTSQYLCASSEPPGEAFFGQGTRLTVV.

This rearrangement joins TRBV27 to TRBJ2-7; the D gene is possibly TRBD1 (6 bases). The CDR3 is 13 amino acids. The V gene lost 3 bases and the J gene lost 4 bases, with 10 bases spanning the gap. Germline V gene data show CDR1 as MNHEY and CDR2 as SMNVEV (reference sequence). The CDR3 nucleotides read TGTGCCAGCAGTTTTAGGCAGGGGTACGAGCAGTACGTC. It yields the protein CASSFRQGYEQYV.

The chain is built from TRBV6-5 and TRBJ1-4; D might be TRBD1 (6 bases). Germline CDR1 reads MNHEY; CDR2 reads SVGAGI. The CDR3 runs to 15 residues. V was clipped by 2 bases and J by 8 bases, with 15 bases between them. The CDR3 DNA follows: TGTGCCAGCAGTTACCGAGGCGGGGGCCGGGAAAAACTGTTTTTT. As protein: CASSYRGGGREKLFF.

This clonotype was observed a handful of times. J is TRBJ1-2 and V is TRBV6-4; D possibly corresponds to TRBD1 (5 bases). CDR1 is MRHNA, CDR2 SNTAGT, per germline. Trimming left V 6 bases short and J 6 bases short, with 14 bases between. The CDR3 contains 13 residues. This CDR3 reads CASSTGTADGYTF. The CDR3 DNA follows: TGTGCCAGCAGCACGGGGACTGCTGATGGCTACACCTTC.

The rearrangement uses TRBV10-3 and TRBJ1-5; no clear D. Deletions cut 4 bases from V and 3 bases from J, with 7 bases between. Germline V gene sequence: CDR1 ENHRY, CDR2 SYGVKD. The CDR3 length is 13 residues. The CDR3 loop reads CAISGRINQPQHF. CDR3 in DNA: TGTGCCATCAGTGGACGGATCAATCAGCCCCAGCATTTT.

This chain connects TRBV3-1 to TRBJ1-6; a possible D gene is TRBD1 (5 bases). V lost 5 bases and J 6 bases, leaving 14 bases between the germline ends. The germline CDR1 and CDR2 sequences are LGHDT and YNNKEL (reference sequence). CDR3 length: 15 residues. The CDR3 DNA reads as TGTGCCAGCAGCGCCCCGGGACGGAGTAATTCACCCCTCCACTTT. Translation gives CASSAPGRSNSPLHF.